This T cell receptor (beta chain) derives from a study of blood T cells in healthy people across ages. Study outcomes and limitations: Diversity of TCR beta per million T cells declined in a roughly linear way with age.

Using a J-beta primer mix together with a sample-barcoded 5' primer, a second PCR was run for roughly 6 to 11 cycles. TCRdb processed the 5' RACE reads anew with MiXCR; each CDR3 protein has one entry. The sample lists about 900,000 distinct CDR3 sequences, 62% seen once, with around a quarter in the top ten. Donation came from healthy Caucasian individuals in Russia who were aged roughly 6 to 95. Per germline, CDR1 SQVTM and CDR2 ANQGSEA. There are 13 residues in the CDR3. Comment on this clonotype: Its antigen is as yet unknown.

This chain connects TRBV29-1 to TRBJ2-4; D call uncertain. The J call may be mistaken, given a closer DNA end match to TRBJ2-7. The TCR originated in a man aged 25-40 years in good health. Input material: blood. The CDR3 DNA is TGCAGCGTTGTTTACGACCACCCGTACGAGCAGTACTTC. Translation gives CSVVYDHPYEQYF.